Listed here are 4 T cell receptor beta chains from one sample, sequenced in a study of blood T cell repertoires in COVID-19. TCRdb's table, derived via immunoSEQ multiplex PCR, lists solely in-frame clones and lacks some. The sample has 210,000 or so clones; around 84% are singletons. Sequenced material: PBMCs or T cells enriched from blood (not recorded which). The receptor source for this set is a woman in her thirties or forties with acute COVID-19.

The chain's CDR3 is CASSFLAGTDTQYF. The CDR3 nucleotides are TGTGCCAGCAGCTTTCTTGCAGGCACAGATACGCAGTATTTT. The chain has TRBV7-9 and TRBJ2-3; D not resolved. CDR1 and CDR2 from the germline V gene are SEHNR and FQNEAQ (reference sequence). The CDR3 sequence is 14 residues long. Trimming cost V 3 bases and J 1 base, with 8 bases left between them.

The CDR3 nucleotides are TGTGCCAGCAGTCGGACAGGGGGTGGGATCTACGAGCAGTACTTC. Protein: CASSRTGGGIYEQYF. This rearrangement joins TRBV6-5 to TRBJ2-7; 10 bases agree with TRBD1. J lost 3 bases, V lost 5 bases, and 7 bases had no gene match. CDR1 is MNHEY and CDR2 is SVGAGI in the germline V gene. The CDR3 loop spans 15 amino acids.

The chain is built from TRBV18 and TRBJ2-5; D gene uncertain. Trimming removed 3 bases at V and 4 bases at J, with 12 bases between. There are 14 residues in the CDR3. Germline CDR1 KGHSH, CDR2 LQKENI. The CDR3 protein is CASSPDSSRETQYF. The CDR3, as DNA: TGTGCCAGCTCACCCGACTCCTCGCGAGAGACCCAGTACTTC.

V gene TRBV7-2 combines with J gene TRBJ1-2, with no clear D. Deletions cut 1 base from V and 5 bases from J, with 8 bases between. This CDR3 contains 13 residues. The germline V gene encodes CDR1 SGHTA and CDR2 FQGNSA. The DNA for the CDR3 is TGTGCCAGCAGCTTAGTTAGTTTGTATGGCTACACCTTC. It encodes CASSLVSLYGYTF.